Sequencing of this T cell receptor (beta chain) was carried out in a study of CD8+ T cells in alopecia areata. Study-level results: Sequences from scalp samples also cover resident alphabeta T cells of normal skin.

Punch biopsies of lesional scalp, plus peripheral blood, were taken from alopecia areata patients. CDR3 length equals 14 residues. cDNA serving as the sequencing template came from extracted, reverse transcribed RNA. Repertoires were generated with immunoSEQ multiplex PCR, while TCRdb's copy carries only in-frame clones and drops some. The data hold tens of thousands of clones, with 55% observed a single time. Points on this clone: The antigen is undetermined.

The V call is TRBV21-1, the J call TRBJ1-5; TRBD1 is the table's D call, not checked against the DNA. TRBV21-1 is shown as a pseudogene. Material for sequencing was NKG2D-high CD8+ T cells sorted from blood. The receptor's source is a human donor with alopecia areata. The CDR3 spells CARKMGAVNQPQHF. DNA of the CDR3: TGTGCCAGAAAGATGGGGGCAGTCAATCAGCCCCAGCATTTT.